The following is a T cell receptor beta chain sequence with its context. Data came from immunoSEQ multiplex PCR; TCRdb stores just in-frame clones and leaves some out. Here the sample spans approximately 70,000 clones, 88% being singletons. This entry belongs to a study of OX40 agonist ivuxolimab in advanced cancers. CDR3 size: 15 residues. Germline lookup yields CDR1 SEHNR and CDR2 FQNEAQ (reference sequence). The J segment lost 5 bases and the V segment lost 0 bases, leaving 6 bases of the junction unmatched. The V gene is TRBV7-9, the J gene TRBJ2-7; 8 bases map to TRBD1. This TCR was sampled from an adult with an advanced solid tumor such as melanoma, head and neck, liver or kidney cancer. Sequencing was performed on CD4+ or CD8+ T cells sorted from blood, taken in a trial of the OX40 agonist ivuxolimab. CDR3 amino acids: CASSLAQDRGNEQYF. The CDR3 DNA sequence: TGTGCCAGCAGCTTAGCCCAAGACAGGGGTAACGAGCAGTACTTC. Using reference TRBV7-9 and TRBJ2-7 for the parts outside the CDR3, the full variable domain is DTGVSQNPRHKITKRGQNVTFRCDPISEHNRLYWYRQTLGQGPEFLTYFQNEAQLEKSRLLSDRFSAERPKGSFSTLEIQRTEQGDSAMYLCASSLAQDRGNEQYFGPGTRLTVT.